The clone carrying this T cell receptor (beta chain) was detected only a few times. Its target is unknown. The sample comes from a study of T cell repertoires in cytomegalovirus infection. Looking at the study overall: Use of recently identified HLA-C-restricted and well-studied HLA-B-restricted CMV epitopes was part of the study.

Germline loops: CDR1 MGHRA, CDR2 YSYEKL. The CDR3 has 13 residues. V dropped 1 base and J dropped 6 bases, with 7 bases sitting between them. TCRdb re-called the reads through MiXCR, storing one row per CDR3 protein. The top ten clones hold around 50% of a sample with approximately 76,000 distinct CDR3 sequences, under 30% of them seen once. The material was CD8+ T cells from cultured PBMCs, obtained from culture after CMV antigen stimulation. The chain is built from TRBV4-1 and TRBJ2-1, with unresolved D. The sequence was collected from a human donor in good health (CMV status not recorded). Some clones in this sample may be carry-over from other donors' samples. CDR3 nucleotide sequence: TGCGCCAGCAGCCAAGGGACCCTCAATGAGCAGTTCTTC. Encoded protein: CASSQGTLNEQFF.